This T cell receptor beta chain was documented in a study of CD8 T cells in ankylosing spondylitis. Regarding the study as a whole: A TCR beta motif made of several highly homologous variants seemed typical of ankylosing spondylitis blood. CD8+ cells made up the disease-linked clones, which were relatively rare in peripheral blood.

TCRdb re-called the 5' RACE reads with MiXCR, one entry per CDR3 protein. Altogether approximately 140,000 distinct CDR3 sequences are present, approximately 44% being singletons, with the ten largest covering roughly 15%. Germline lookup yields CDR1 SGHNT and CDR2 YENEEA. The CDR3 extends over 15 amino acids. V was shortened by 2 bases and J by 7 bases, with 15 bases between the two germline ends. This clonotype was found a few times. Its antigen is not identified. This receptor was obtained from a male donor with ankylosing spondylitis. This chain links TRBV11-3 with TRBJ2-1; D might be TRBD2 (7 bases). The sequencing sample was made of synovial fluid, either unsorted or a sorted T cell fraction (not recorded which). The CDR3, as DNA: TGTGCCAGCAGCTTAAGGGGGGGGGAGATTAATGAGCAGTTCTTC. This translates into CASSLRGGEINEQFF.